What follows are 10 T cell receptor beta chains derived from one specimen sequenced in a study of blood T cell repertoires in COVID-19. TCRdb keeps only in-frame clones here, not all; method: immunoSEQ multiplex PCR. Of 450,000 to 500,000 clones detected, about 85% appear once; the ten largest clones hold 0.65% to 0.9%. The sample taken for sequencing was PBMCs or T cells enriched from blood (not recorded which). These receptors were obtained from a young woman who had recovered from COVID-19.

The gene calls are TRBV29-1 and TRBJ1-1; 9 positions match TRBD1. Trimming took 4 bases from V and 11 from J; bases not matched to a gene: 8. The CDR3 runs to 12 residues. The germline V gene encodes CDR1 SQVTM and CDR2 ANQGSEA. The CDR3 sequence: CSVVRTGDRAFF. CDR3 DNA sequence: TGCAGCGTTGTACGGACAGGGGATCGGGCTTTCTTT. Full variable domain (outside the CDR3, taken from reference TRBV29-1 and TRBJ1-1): SAVISQKPSRDICQRGTSLTIQCQVDSQVTMMFWYRQQPGQSLTLIATANQGSEATYESGFVIDKFPISRPNLTFSTLTVSNMSPEDSSIYLCSVVRTGDRAFFGQGTRLTVV.

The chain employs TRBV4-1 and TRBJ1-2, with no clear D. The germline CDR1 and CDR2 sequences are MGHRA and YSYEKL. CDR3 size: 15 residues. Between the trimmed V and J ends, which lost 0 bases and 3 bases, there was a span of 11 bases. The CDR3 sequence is CASSQDRVRYYGYTF. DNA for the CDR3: TGCGCCAGCAGCCAAGATCGCGTCCGATACTATGGCTACACCTTC.

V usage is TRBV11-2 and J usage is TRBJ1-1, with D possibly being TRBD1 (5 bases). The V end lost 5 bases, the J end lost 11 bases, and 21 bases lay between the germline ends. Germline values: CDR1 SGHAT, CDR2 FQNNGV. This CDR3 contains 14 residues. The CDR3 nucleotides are TGTGCCAGCAGCCCACGGACTGGACCGGGGGAGGCTTTCTTT. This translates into CASSPRTGPGEAFF.

CDR3 loop: CASSSGTLNSPLHF. The CDR3, as DNA: TGTGCCAGCAGCTCCGGGACACTTAATTCACCCCTCCACTTT. The genes are TRBV7-9 and TRBJ1-6; perhaps TRBD1 as D (6 bases). CDR1 is SEHNR, CDR2 FQNEAQ, per germline (reference sequence). CDR3 length: 14 amino acids. Trimming took off 4 bases at V and 6 bases at J, with 10 bases between the two ends.

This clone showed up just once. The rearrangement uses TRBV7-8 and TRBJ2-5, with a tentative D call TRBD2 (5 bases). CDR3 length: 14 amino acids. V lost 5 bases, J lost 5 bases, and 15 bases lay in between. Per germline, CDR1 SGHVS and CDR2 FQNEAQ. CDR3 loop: CASSLQARGETQYF. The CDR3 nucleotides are TGTGCCAGCAGCCTCCAGGCCCGCGGGGAGACCCAGTACTTC.

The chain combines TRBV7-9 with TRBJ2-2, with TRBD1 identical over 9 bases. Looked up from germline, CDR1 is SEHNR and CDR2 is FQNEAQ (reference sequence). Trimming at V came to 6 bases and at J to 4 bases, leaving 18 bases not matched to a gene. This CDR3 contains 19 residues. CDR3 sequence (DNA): TGTGCCAGCAGGTCCTCCGGGACAGGGATCCCCAGGGGCACCGGGGAGCTGTTTTTT. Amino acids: CASRSSGTGIPRGTGELFF.

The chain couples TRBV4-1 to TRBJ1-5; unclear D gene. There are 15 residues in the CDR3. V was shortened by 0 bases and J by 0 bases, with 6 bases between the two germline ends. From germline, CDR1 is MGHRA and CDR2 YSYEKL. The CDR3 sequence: CASSQEANSNQPQHF. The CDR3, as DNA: TGCGCCAGCAGCCAAGAAGCCAATAGCAATCAGCCCCAGCATTTT.

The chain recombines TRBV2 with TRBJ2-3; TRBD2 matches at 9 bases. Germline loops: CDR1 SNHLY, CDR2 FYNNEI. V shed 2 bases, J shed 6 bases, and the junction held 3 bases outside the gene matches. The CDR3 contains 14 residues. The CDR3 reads CASSESTSGDTQYF. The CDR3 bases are TGTGCCAGCAGTGAATCAACTAGCGGGGATACGCAGTATTTT.

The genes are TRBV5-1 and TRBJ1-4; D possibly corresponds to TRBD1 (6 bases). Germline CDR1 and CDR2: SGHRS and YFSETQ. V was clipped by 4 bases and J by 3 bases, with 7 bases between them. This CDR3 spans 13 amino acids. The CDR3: CASSPGANEKLFF. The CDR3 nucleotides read TGCGCCAGCAGCCCAGGGGCTAATGAAAAACTGTTTTTT.

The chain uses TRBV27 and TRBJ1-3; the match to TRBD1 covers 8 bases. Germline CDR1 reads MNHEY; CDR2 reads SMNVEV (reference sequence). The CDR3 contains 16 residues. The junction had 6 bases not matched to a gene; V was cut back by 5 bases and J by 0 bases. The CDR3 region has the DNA TGTGCCAGCAGTCGCAGGGGGCCCCTCTCTGGAAACACCATATATTTT. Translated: CASSRRGPLSGNTIYF.